This TCR beta chain comes out of a study of CD8 T cells in Susac syndrome. Per germline, CDR1 LGHNA and CDR2 YSLEER. The V end was cut by 0 bases, the J end by 2 bases, with 5 bases between. CDR3 size: 13 residues. With random hexamers, reverse transcription was performed on about 0.5 to 1 ug of RNA. By means of immunoSEQ multiplex PCR, TCR beta CDR3 spanning 54 Vbeta and 13 Jbeta underwent amplification. One entry per CDR3 protein, called by TCRdb with MiXCR from the immunoSEQ multiplex PCR reads. Of tens of thousands of distinct CDR3 sequences listed, approximately 95% are singletons. The sequencing sample was made of CD8+ T cells from PBMCs. The source of this sequence is a human donor with Susac syndrome. V gene TRBV4-3 combines with J gene TRBJ2-7, with D hard to call. The CDR3 DNA is TGCGCCAGCAGCCAAGATCCTACCTACGAGCAGTACTTC. Encoded protein: CASSQDPTYEQYF.